One and the same sample provided the 27 T cell receptor beta chains below, sequenced in a study of T-cell memory formation after mild COVID-19. TCRdb processed the 5' RACE reads anew with MiXCR; each CDR3 protein has one entry. The sample consists of over 95,000 distinct CDR3 sequences, approximately 22% of them appearing once. The sequencing input was PBMCs or a T cell subset sorted from them (not recorded which). Every receptor here comes from a man aged 18 to 35 who had mild COVID-19 (a few samples of this study predate the infection). Cell type and time point are not known.

This clonotype has a handful of counts. The chain employs TRBV29-1 and TRBJ2-5; maybe TRBD2 (6 bases). The V gene lost 8 bases and the J gene lost 0 bases, with 25 bases spanning the gap. The CDR3 has 17 amino acids. CDR1 SQVTM and CDR2 ANQGSEA come from the germline V gene. This CDR3 is CSTPGGWLAGYQETQYF. CDR3 in DNA: TGCAGCACCCCCGGAGGGTGGCTAGCCGGATACCAAGAGACCCAGTACTTC.

The CDR3 sequence: CASSLEGGNIQYF. The CDR3 nucleotides are TGTGCCAGCAGTTTAGAGGGTGGAAACATTCAGTACTTC. This sequence joins TRBV27 and TRBJ2-4; D may be TRBD2 (5 bases). CDR3 length: 13 amino acids. Trimming took 2 bases from V and 6 from J, leaving 8 bases between them. Germline values: CDR1 MNHEY, CDR2 SMNVEV (reference sequence).

This clonotype was detected many times. This rearrangement joins TRBV5-1 to TRBJ2-3, with D perhaps TRBD2 (5 bases). The V and J ends lost 5 bases and 2 bases respectively, with 21 bases between them. Germline values: CDR1 SGHRS, CDR2 YFSETQ. CDR3 length: 17 residues. Here the CDR3 reads CASSGQIGLIDTDTQYF. In DNA form, the CDR3 reads TGCGCCAGCAGTGGTCAAATCGGACTTATCGACACAGATACGCAGTATTTT.

There are a few counts of this clonotype. The chain employs TRBV11-2 and TRBJ1-4; unclear D gene. Germline-derived CDR1 and CDR2 are SGHAT and FQNNGV. The CDR3 has 14 residues. V was cut by 6 bases and J by 4 bases, with 12 bases left in between. This chain's CDR3 is CASRHEDGNEKLFF. CDR3 sequence (DNA): TGTGCCAGCAGACACGAGGACGGTAATGAAAAACTGTTTTTT.

This chain connects TRBV4-3 to TRBJ2-1, with 7 bases aligning to TRBD2. Trimming cost V 8 bases and J 3 bases; bases outside gene matches: 7. Germline assignment: CDR1 LGHNA and CDR2 YSLEER. The CDR3 extends over 14 amino acids. CDR3 DNA sequence: TGCGCCAGCGGTTTAGCGGGCGGCTACAATGAGCAGTTCTTC. Translating gives CASGLAGGYNEQFF.

The chain joins TRBV25-1 to TRBJ1-5; the D gene is possibly TRBD1 (5 bases). Looked up from germline, CDR1 is MGHDK and CDR2 is SYGVNS. Trimming stripped 3 bases from V and 1 base from J, with 13 bases between. This CDR3 is 16 amino acids long. The CDR3 sequence: CASSDRAWDSNQPQHF. The CDR3, as DNA: TGTGCCAGCAGTGACCGGGCCTGGGACAGCAATCAGCCCCAGCATTTT.

The genes are TRBV21-1 and TRBJ2-3; the DNA was not used to check the table's D call, TRBD1. TRBV21-1 is a listed pseudogene. The CDR3 has 14 residues. Written as DNA, the CDR3 is TGTGCCAACAAACAGGGGGAAAGCACAGATACGCAGTATTTT. It encodes CANKQGESTDTQYF.

This clonotype showed up many times. V is TRBV5-1 and J is TRBJ2-5, with 7 bases matching TRBD2. The CDR3 covers 13 residues. CDR1 is SGHRS and CDR2 is YFSETQ in the germline V gene. J lost 2 bases, V lost 4 bases, and 2 bases had no gene match. CDR3 in DNA: TGCGCCAGCAGCCGGGGACTACAAGAGACCCAGTACTTC. As protein: CASSRGLQETQYF. Supplemented by reference TRBV5-1 and TRBJ2-5, the full variable domain reads KAGVTQTPRYLIKTRGQQVTLSCSPISGHRSVSWYQQTPGQGLQFLFEYFSETQRNKGNFPGRFSGRQFSNSRSEMNVSTLELGDSALYLCASSRGLQETQYFGPGTRLLVL.

The rearrangement joins TRBV4-1 to TRBJ2-1; TRBD2 aligns across 10 bases. CDR1 and CDR2 from the germline V gene are MGHRA and YSYEKL. J lost 5 bases, V lost 1 base, and 8 bases had no gene match. The CDR3 covers 17 residues. The CDR3 DNA sequence: TGCGCCAGCAGCCAAGCTCCTCAGCGGGGGGGAAACAATGAGCAGTTCTTC. Translated, it gives CASSQAPQRGGNNEQFF.

A few counts support this clonotype. The chain links TRBV12-3 or TRBV12-4 to TRBJ2-3, with a tentative D call TRBD1 (5 bases). V lost 3 bases to trimming and J lost 5 bases, with 9 bases between them. CDR3 length: 13 residues. CDR3 DNA sequence: TGTGCCAGCAGTTTCCCCAGGGTAGATACGCAGTATTTT. Translation gives CASSFPRVDTQYF.

The rearrangement links TRBV5-1 to TRBJ1-2; D is unresolved. Germline CDR1 SGHRS, CDR2 YFSETQ. This CDR3 is 16 amino acids long. V was trimmed by 0 bases and J by 1 base, leaving 13 bases between them. Here the CDR3 reads CASSLEAYPYNYGYTF. CDR3 nucleotides: TGCGCCAGCAGCTTGGAGGCATATCCATATAACTATGGCTACACCTTC.

This clonotype has a handful of counts. The rearrangement links TRBV9 to TRBJ1-6, with a tentative D call TRBD1 (5 bases). The CDR3 contains 17 residues. Germline lookup yields CDR1 SGDLS and CDR2 YYNGEE. Trimming shortened V by 5 bases and J by 8 bases, and 23 bases separated the two germline ends. DNA for the CDR3: TGTGCCAGCAGTCGAATCGACAGTAGTTATAGGGATTCACCCCTCCACTTT. Translating it yields CASSRIDSSYRDSPLHF.

This clonotype occurred a few times. The V and J genes are TRBV2 and TRBJ2-3, with TRBD2 matching 9 bases. J gave up 6 bases and V 6 bases, and 10 bases lay outside the gene matches. The CDR3 runs 15 residues. Germline V CDR1 and CDR2: SNHLY, FYNNEI. CDR3 in amino acids: CASRDLAGYPDTQYF. CDR3 nucleotide sequence: TGTGCCAGCAGGGATCTAGCGGGGTATCCGGATACGCAGTATTTT.

J is TRBJ2-7 and V is TRBV27, with TRBD2 matching over 8 bases. There are 15 residues in the CDR3. V shed 3 bases, J shed 4 bases, and the junction held 8 bases outside the gene matches. CDR1 MNHEY and CDR2 SMNVEV come from the germline V gene (reference sequence). In DNA, the CDR3 is TGTGCCAGCAGTTTGACTGGCGGGAGGAATTACGAGCAGTACTTC. This translates into CASSLTGGRNYEQYF.

The chain is built from TRBV29-1 and TRBJ2-7; a possible D gene is TRBD1 (5 bases). The CDR3 contains 13 residues. Germline V CDR1 and CDR2: SQVTM, ANQGSEA. Trimming shortened V by 4 bases and J by 0 bases, and 10 bases separated the two germline ends. The CDR3: CSVVTGISYEQYF. The CDR3 nucleotides are TGCAGCGTTGTAACAGGAATCTCCTACGAGCAGTACTTC.

V gene TRBV29-1 combines with J gene TRBJ1-1; D is uncertain. The CDR3 sequence is 12 residues long. With 4 bases removed from V and 3 bases from J, the gap between germline ends came to 9 bases. CDR1 SQVTM and CDR2 ANQGSEA come from the germline V gene. DNA for the CDR3: TGCAGCGTTGGCCCCGGCCACACTGAAGCTTTCTTT. It encodes CSVGPGHTEAFF. The full variable domain, in which reference TRBV29-1 and TRBJ1-1 provide the parts outside the CDR3, is SAVISQKPSRDICQRGTSLTIQCQVDSQVTMMFWYRQQPGQSLTLIATANQGSEATYESGFVIDKFPISRPNLTFSTLTVSNMSPEDSSIYLCSVGPGHTEAFFGQGTRLTVV.

This clonotype was observed many times. The chain recombines TRBV29-1 with TRBJ2-7; TRBD2 might be the D (5 bases). The CDR3 is 14 residues long. The germline CDR1 and CDR2 sequences are SQVTM and ANQGSEA. V was trimmed by 7 bases and J by 6 bases, leaving 22 bases between them. As DNA, the CDR3 is TGCAGCGCTGGGAACGGAGCGCGGGTGACCGAGCAGTACTTC. As protein: CSAGNGARVTEQYF.

The J gene is TRBJ2-5, the V gene TRBV6-2 or TRBV6-3; D is uncertain. In germline, CDR1 is MNHEY, CDR2 SVGEGT. Trimming left V 9 bases short and J 5 bases short, with 10 bases between. The length of the CDR3 is 11 residues. The DNA of the CDR3 is TGTGCCAGTGAGGAGTCCGAGACCCAGTACTTC. Translating it yields CASEESETQYF.

In DNA, the CDR3 is TGCGCCAGCAGCCAAGATGGGGCTGTGCCCTCCGGGGAGCTGTTTTTT. Amino acids: CASSQDGAVPSGELFF. This chain connects TRBV4-3 to TRBJ2-2, with D possibly matching TRBD1 (5 bases). V was shortened by 0 bases and J by 6 bases, with 14 bases between the two germline ends. This CDR3 is 16 amino acids long. The V gene's germline CDR1 is LGHNA and CDR2 YSLEER.

This clonotype came up a few times. The chain recombines TRBV9 with TRBJ2-1, with 7 bases identical to TRBD1. CDR1 and CDR2 from the germline V gene are SGDLS and YYNGEE. V shed 4 bases, J shed 4 bases, and the junction held 11 bases outside the gene matches. CDR3 length: 16 amino acids. Here the CDR3 reads CASSIRTGQSYNEQFF. CDR3 in DNA: TGTGCCAGCAGCATCCGTACGGGACAGTCTTACAATGAGCAGTTCTTC.

The chain couples TRBV6-6 to TRBJ2-7, with 11 bases fitting TRBD2. The CDR3 is made up of 16 amino acids. With V trimmed by 4 bases and J by 1 base, 6 bases remained unmatched. Germline V gene lookup returns CDR1 MNHNY and CDR2 SVGAGI (reference sequence). In nucleotides, the CDR3 is TGTGCCAGCAGTTTAGCGGGGGGGACGGTATCCTACGAGCAGTACGTC. It codes for CASSLAGGTVSYEQYV.

The J gene is TRBJ1-2, the V gene TRBV4-2; 8 bases are shared with TRBD1. V gave up 0 bases and J gave up 0 bases; unmatched junction bases: 3. Germline CDR1 and CDR2: LGHNA and YNFKEQ. The CDR3 covers 16 residues. CDR3 sequence: CASSQDWDRSNYGYTF. The CDR3 DNA reads as TGTGCCAGCAGCCAAGATTGGGACAGGTCTAACTATGGCTACACCTTC.

This chain uses TRBV29-1 with TRBJ1-2; D may be TRBD1 (6 bases). The V end was cut by 3 bases, the J end by 4 bases, with 12 bases between. This CDR3 contains 13 residues. Germline V gene sequence: CDR1 SQVTM, CDR2 ANQGSEA. The CDR3 DNA reads TGCAGCGTTGATCCAGGGGAAAGCTATGGCTACACCTTC. This encodes CSVDPGESYGYTF.

This clonotype occurred a few times. CDR3 sequence: CASSTPTRRASTDTQYF. The CDR3 DNA sequence: TGTGCCAGCAGCACCCCTACTCGGAGGGCTAGCACAGATACGCAGTATTTT. The V and J genes are TRBV5-6 and TRBJ2-3; D perhaps matches TRBD2 (6 bases). Trimming took 4 bases from V and 0 from J, leaving 18 bases between them. Looked up from germline, CDR1 is SGHDT and CDR2 is YYEEEE. This CDR3 is built from 17 residues. Full variable domain (outside the CDR3, taken from reference TRBV5-6 and TRBJ2-3): DAGVTQSPTHLIKTRGQQVTLRCSPKSGHDTVSWYQQALGQGPQFIFQYYEEEERQRGNFPDRFSGHQFPNYSSELNVNALLLGDSALYLCASSTPTRRASTDTQYFGPGTRLTVL.

The gene calls are TRBV14 and TRBJ2-5, with D possibly being TRBD1 (5 bases). The V gene lost 5 bases and the J gene lost 0 bases, with 13 bases spanning the gap. The germline V gene has CDR1 SGHDN and CDR2 FVKESK. The CDR3 runs 15 residues. CDR3: CASSDTQGYQETQYF. The CDR3 region has the DNA TGTGCCAGCAGCGACACGCAGGGTTACCAAGAGACCCAGTACTTC.

CDR3 sequence: CASSPLLAGSYEQYV. Here the CDR3 DNA reads TGTGCCAGCAGCCCGTTGCTAGCGGGGTCCTACGAGCAGTACGTC. This chain joins TRBV7-9 and TRBJ2-7, with 9 bases lining up with TRBD2. V lost 5 bases and J lost 1; bases outside the gene matches: 6. The length of the CDR3 is 15 residues. Germline values: CDR1 SEHNR, CDR2 FQNEAQ (reference sequence).

This clonotype showed up just a few times. V is TRBV6-8 and J is TRBJ1-5; 9 bases are shared with TRBD1. Trimming at V came to 2 bases and at J to 5 bases, leaving 4 bases not matched to a gene. CDR1 and CDR2 from the germline V gene are MNHGY and SAAAGT. The length of the CDR3 is 15 residues. In DNA form, the CDR3 reads TGTGCCAGCAGTTACGAGACAGGGGGGCATCAGCCCCAGCATTTT. Encoded protein: CASSYETGGHQPQHF.